This T cell receptor (beta chain) stems from a study of T cell responses to AZD1222 COVID-19 vaccine. Sequenced by immunoSEQ multiplex PCR; TCRdb stores in-frame clones only, minus some. The sample consists of just over 15,000 clones, around 90% of them appearing once. This CDR3 is built from 15 residues. Trimming shortened V by 1 base and J by 9 bases, and 18 bases separated the two germline ends. The germline V gene encodes CDR1 LNHNV and CDR2 YYDKDF (reference sequence). About this clone itself: No antigen is known for it.

Overall study results and limits: Seropositivity was recorded at baseline in only 6 or 7 AZD1222 recipients. Spike was spanned by vaccine-associated CD4 TCRs, with dominance at 160-218 and 743-854.

The material sequenced was peripheral blood, taken 28 days after the second AZD1222 dose. The chain is built from TRBV15 and TRBJ2-5; D is perhaps TRBD2 (5 bases). The TCR was taken from an adult who received the AZD1222 COVID-19 vaccine. The CDR3 DNA sequence: TGTGCCACCAGCAGAGTTCCAGGTAGCCCGAGGGCCCAGTACTTC. This codes for CATSRVPGSPRAQYF. The complete variable domain, with remaining parts taken from reference TRBV15 and TRBJ2-5, reads DAMVIQNPRYQVTQFGKPVTLSCSQTLNHNVMYWYQQKSSQAPKLLFHYYDKDFNNEADTPDNFQSRRPNTSFCFLDIRSPGLGDTAMYLCATSRVPGSPRAQYFGPGTRLLVL.